The rows below give T cell receptor beta chains drawn from one sample of a study of T cell responses to AZD1222 COVID-19 vaccine. The protocol was immunoSEQ multiplex PCR, while the TCRdb copy is restricted to in-frame clones and leaves out a portion. The sample records about 150,000 clones, 80% to 95% being singletons. Here the sequenced sample was peripheral blood, taken on day 0 of AZD1222 vaccination. The receptors stem from an adult in good health. Both conserved end residues are part of each CDR3. Fields, in order: D gene, V gene, clone size, J gene, CDR3 DNA, CDR3 protein. The D gene is left open where the match is weak. Expanded clones get a size class; other rows say once, few or many, or leave the size out.

TRBD1	TRBV7-6	NA	TRBJ2-1	TGTGCCAGCAGCTTCGGGACAGGGAGTCCCAGGCCCTCCTACAATGAGCAGTTCTTC	CASSFGTGSPRPSYNEQFF
TRBD1	TRBV9	NA	TRBJ1-3	TGTGCCAGCAGCCCCCGACAGGGTGGAAACACCATATATTTT	CASSPRQGGNTIYF
NA	TRBV5-4	NA	TRBJ1-1	TGTGCCAGCAGCCCGTCTGCCTTCGACACTGAAGCTTTCTTT	CASSPSAFDTEAFF
TRBD1	TRBV7-9	NA	TRBJ2-2	TGTGCCAGCAGTCGACAGGGAGAGAACACCGGGGAGCTGTTTTTT	CASSRQGENTGELFF
NA	TRBV6-5	NA	TRBJ2-7	TGTGCCAGCAGTCGACCGGGACCCTACGAGCAGTACTTC	CASSRPGPYEQYF
TRBD2	TRBV7-3	NA	TRBJ2-7	TGTGCCAGCAGCTTACGACCGTCAGCTTGGGGACTAGCGGGATCCGAGCAGTACTTC	CASSLRPSAWGLAGSEQYF
TRBD2	TRBV19	NA	TRBJ2-1	TGTGCCAGTAGTATAGCGGTAGCGGGGGTTAATGAGCAGTTCTTC	CASSIAVAGVNEQFF
TRBD2	TRBV6-5	few	TRBJ2-2	TGTGCCAGCGGGGGGGAACTTCCGAACACCGGGGAGCTGTTTTTT	CASGGELPNTGELFF
TRBD1	TRBV4-1	NA	TRBJ1-1	TGCGCCAGCAGCCAATCTACAGGGGCGAACACTGAAGCTTTCTTT	CASSQSTGANTEAFF
NA	TRBV5-1	NA	TRBJ1-2	TGCGCCAGCAGCTTGAGCGGGAGTGTCCCCTATGGCTACACCTTC	CASSLSGSVPYGYTF
NA	TRBV6-5	NA	TRBJ1-3	TGTGCCAGCAGTTCACCCGGAAACTCTGGAAACACCATATATTTT	CASSSPGNSGNTIYF
TRBD2	TRBV2	NA	TRBJ2-5	TGTGCCAGCATGCGGGAGAACCAAGAGACCCAGTACTTC	CASMRENQETQYF
TRBD1	TRBV18	NA	TRBJ1-2	TGTGCCAGCTCTCGACAGGGTGACTATGGCTACACCTTC	CASSRQGDYGYTF
TRBD2	TRBV5-1	NA	TRBJ2-7	TGCGCCAGCAGCCCCGGGGGTAGCGGGGGGCACTTCTCCTACGAGCAGTACTTC	CASSPGGSGGHFSYEQYF
NA	TRBV3-1/TRBV3-2	NA	TRBJ2-7	TGTGCCAGCAGCCAAGAACCGGCCAGTCCCTACGAGCAGTACTTC	CASSQEPASPYEQYF
NA	TRBV3-1/TRBV3-2	NA	TRBJ2-4	TGTGCCAGCAGGGGGTCCGCCAACATTCAGTACTTC	CASRGSANIQYF
TRBD1	TRBV7-6	few	TRBJ2-1	TGTGCCAGCAGCACCGGGACAGGGGACTACAATGAGCAGTTCTTC	CASSTGTGDYNEQFF
NA	TRBV5-1	once	TRBJ2-7	TGCGCCAGCAGCTTGGATACGAGTGGGCGCAACCCCTACGAGCAGTACTTC	CASSLDTSGRNPYEQYF
NA	TRBV23-1	NA	TRBJ2-3	TGCGCCAGCAGTCCCGAGTTTGTCGGGGCTATCACAGATACGCAGTATTTT	CASSPEFVGAITDTQYF
NA	TRBV15	NA	TRBJ2-2	TGTGCCACCAGCAGAGACCGTGGGGACACCGGGGAGCTGTTTTTT	CATSRDRGDTGELFF
NA	TRBV6-5	NA	TRBJ1-2	TGTGCCAGCAGTTACTGGGGTAGGGACTATAACTATGGCTACACCTTC	CASSYWGRDYNYGYTF
TRBD1	TRBV5-8	NA	TRBJ1-1	TGTGCCAGCAGCTTGGGACAGGGGTGGTCTGAAGCTTTCTTT	CASSLGQGWSEAFF
NA	TRBV18	NA	TRBJ2-5	TGTGCCAGCTCACCACCGCTCCAAGAGACCCAGTACTTC	CASSPPLQETQYF
TRBD1	TRBV28	NA	TRBJ1-1	TGTGCCAGCAGTACCGAGGGGGCTTGGACTGAAGCTTTCTTT	CASSTEGAWTEAFF
TRBD1	TRBV9	NA	TRBJ1-5	TGTGCCAGCAGCGTTGGGGGGGGACAGAACAATCAGCCCCAGCATTTT	CASSVGGGQNNQPQHF
NA	TRBV20-1	NA	TRBJ2-1	TGCAGTGCTAGTTTGGGGAGCTCCTACAATGAGCAGTTCTTC	CSASLGSSYNEQFF
TRBD2	TRBV25-1	NA	TRBJ2-1	TGTGCCAGCAGTACTAGCCTAGCGGGGGGCCCACTTGAGCAGTTCTTC	CASSTSLAGGPLEQFF
TRBD1	TRBV6-5	NA	TRBJ2-5	TGTGCCAGCGGCCCCGACAGGGGAGAAGAGACCCAGTACTTC	CASGPDRGEETQYF
NA	TRBV19	NA	TRBJ1-1	TGTGCCAGTAGTATAGGCGGGGAAACTGAAGCTTTCTTT	CASSIGGETEAFF
NA	TRBV4-1	NA	TRBJ2-1	TGCGCCAGCAGCTCCATTCAAACGGGCAATGAGCAGTTCTTC	CASSSIQTGNEQFF
NA	TRBV7-2	NA	TRBJ2-1	TGTGCCAGCAGCCCCAACTCCTACAATGAGCAGTTCTTC	CASSPNSYNEQFF
TRBD2	TRBV11-2	NA	TRBJ2-1	TGTGCCAGCAGCCAAGGGACTCTAGCGGGAGCGCAGTTCTTC	CASSQGTLAGAQFF
TRBD2	TRBV7-3	NA	TRBJ2-6	TGTGCCAGCGACGCGCGGGGGGGCCCCTCTGGGGCCAACGTCCTGACTTTC	CASDARGGPSGANVLTF
NA	TRBV28	few	TRBJ2-1	TGTGCCAGCAGTTTGGCGGGGCCAAGCTCCTACAATGAGCAGTTCTTC	CASSLAGPSSYNEQFF
NA	TRBV6-5	NA	TRBJ1-2	TGTGCCAGCAGAGTCGGTAACTATGGCTACACCTTC	CASRVGNYGYTF
NA	TRBV28	NA	TRBJ2-7	TGTGCCAGCAGTTTAGTCCGCAGGGGTGTCGAGCAGTACTTC	CASSLVRRGVEQYF
NA	TRBV5-1	NA	TRBJ2-6	TGCGCCAGCAGCTCACAGGGTGGGACTGGGGCCAACGTCCTGACTTTC	CASSSQGGTGANVLTF
NA	TRBV6-5	NA	TRBJ1-1	TGTGCCAGCAAAAAAACGGGACGGATGAACACTGAAGCTTTCTTT	CASKKTGRMNTEAFF